These 7 T cell receptor beta chains were sequenced from one sample in a study of technical replicates of blood from a few donors. Assay used: immunoSEQ multiplex PCR; TCRdb lists only in-frame clones, some missing. The data contain some 83,000 clones, just under 95% of them singletons. Sequenced material: T cells isolated from PBMCs. These receptors originate from a human donor in good health.

The J gene is TRBJ1-2, the V gene TRBV6-1, with 7 bases that match TRBD1. Trimming took 2 bases from V and 6 from J; bases not matched to a gene: 9. Germline V gene data show CDR1 as MNHNS and CDR2 as SASEGT. The CDR3 extends over 15 amino acids. CDR3 DNA: TGTGCCAGCAGTGAAAAACCTGGGACAGCGCATGGCTACACCTTC. It encodes CASSEKPGTAHGYTF.

The V and J genes are TRBV7-9 and TRBJ2-2, with D perhaps TRBD1 (6 bases). The V and J ends lost 10 bases and 5 bases respectively, with 20 bases between them. CDR1 and CDR2 from the germline V gene are SEHNR and FQNEAQ (reference sequence). This CDR3 comprises 15 residues. The CDR3 sequence is CATSDRLQGTGELFF. The CDR3 DNA reads as TGTGCCACCTCGGACCGTCTCCAGGGGACCGGGGAGCTGTTTTTT.

The chain recombines TRBV18 with TRBJ2-5; perhaps TRBD2 as D (5 bases). This CDR3 has 15 amino acids. The germline V gene has CDR1 KGHSH and CDR2 LQKENI. Trimming removed 6 bases from V and 2 bases from J, with 16 bases in between. CDR3 sequence (DNA): TGTGCCAGCTCCTTTGGAGCGGACCCTCAAGAGACCCAGTACTTC. This sequence encodes CASSFGADPQETQYF.

The chain employs TRBV6-5 and TRBJ1-4; no definite D call. Trimming took off 5 bases at V and 7 bases at J, with 11 bases between the two ends. Germline CDR1 reads MNHEY; CDR2 reads SVGAGI. The CDR3 length is 13 residues. In nucleotides, the CDR3 is TGTGCCAGCAGTAAGACGCGGCGTGAAAAACTGTTTTTT. This encodes CASSKTRREKLFF.

The chain recombines TRBV13 with TRBJ2-7; 7 positions match TRBD2. The germline gives CDR1 PRHDT, CDR2 FYEKMQ (reference sequence). The CDR3 is made up of 13 amino acids. J gave up 6 bases and V 9 bases, and 11 bases lay outside the gene matches. DNA for the CDR3: TGTGCCAGTTCTAGCGGCCCTACCTCCGAGCAGTACTTC. Translated: CASSSGPTSEQYF.

The chain carries TRBV9 and TRBJ1-4; TRBD1 matches 10 bases. From germline, CDR1 is SGDLS and CDR2 YYNGEE. The J segment lost 8 bases and the V segment lost 4 bases, leaving 5 bases of the junction unmatched. The CDR3 loop spans 14 amino acids. The CDR3 loop reads CASSRQGAIEKLFF. The CDR3 nucleotides are TGTGCCAGCAGCAGACAGGGGGCAATCGAAAAACTGTTTTTT.

The chain joins TRBV6-5 to TRBJ2-3; TRBD1 agrees at 7 bases. V lost 4 bases to trimming and J lost 1 base; unmatched junction nucleotides: 8. Per germline, CDR1 MNHEY and CDR2 SVGAGI. The CDR3 length is 16 residues. For the CDR3, the DNA is TGTGCCAGCAGTTCTTTCGCCGACAGGGGCACAGATACGCAGTATTTT. This sequence encodes CASSSFADRGTDTQYF.